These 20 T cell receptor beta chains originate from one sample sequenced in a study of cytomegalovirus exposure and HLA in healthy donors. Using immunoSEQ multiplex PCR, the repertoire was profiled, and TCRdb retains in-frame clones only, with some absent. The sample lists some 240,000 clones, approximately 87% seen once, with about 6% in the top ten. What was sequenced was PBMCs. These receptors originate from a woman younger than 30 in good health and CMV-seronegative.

The CDR3: CASSPSTSGGNNEQFF. CDR3 coding DNA: TGTGCCAGCAGCCCCTCGACTAGCGGGGGGAACAATGAGCAGTTCTTC. The chain is built from TRBV9 and TRBJ2-1; TRBD2 matches 13 bases. V shed 4 bases, J shed 5 bases, and the junction held 6 bases outside the gene matches. CDR1 SGDLS and CDR2 YYNGEE come from the germline V gene. This CDR3 comprises 16 residues. Supplemented by reference TRBV9 and TRBJ2-1, the full variable domain reads DSGVTQTPKHLITATGQRVTLRCSPRSGDLSVYWYQQSLDQGLQFLIQYYNGEERAKGNILERFSAQQFPDLHSELNLSSLELGDSALYFCASSPSTSGGNNEQFFGPGTRLTVL.

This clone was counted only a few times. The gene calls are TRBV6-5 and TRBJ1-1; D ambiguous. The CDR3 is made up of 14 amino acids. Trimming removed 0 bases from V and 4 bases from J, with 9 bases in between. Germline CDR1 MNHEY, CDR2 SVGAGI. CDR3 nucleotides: TGTGCCAGCAGTTACTCTCTGGGGTCCACTGAAGCTTTCTTT. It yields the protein CASSYSLGSTEAFF.

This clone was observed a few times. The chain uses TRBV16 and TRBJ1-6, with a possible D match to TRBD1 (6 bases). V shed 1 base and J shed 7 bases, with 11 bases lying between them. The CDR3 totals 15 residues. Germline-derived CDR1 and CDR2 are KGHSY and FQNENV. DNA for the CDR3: TGTGCCAGCAGCCAATTACAGGGCCAAAATTCACCCCTCCACTTT. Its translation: CASSQLQGQNSPLHF.

The CDR3 spells CASREDSQTSGANVLTF. CDR3 bases: TGTGCCAGCAGAGAGGACAGCCAAACCTCTGGGGCCAACGTCCTGACTTTC. The gene calls are TRBV27 and TRBJ2-6; D is possibly TRBD1 (6 bases). CDR1 MNHEY and CDR2 SMNVEV come from the germline V gene (reference sequence). Trimming removed 6 bases at V and 0 bases at J, with 15 bases between. This CDR3 is built from 17 residues.

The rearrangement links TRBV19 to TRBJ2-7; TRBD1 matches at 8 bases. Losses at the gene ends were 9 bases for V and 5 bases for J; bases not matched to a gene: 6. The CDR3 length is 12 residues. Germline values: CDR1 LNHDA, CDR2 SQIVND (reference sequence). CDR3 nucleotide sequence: TGTGCCAGCGGGACAGGTACGGACGAGCAGTACTTC. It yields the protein CASGTGTDEQYF.

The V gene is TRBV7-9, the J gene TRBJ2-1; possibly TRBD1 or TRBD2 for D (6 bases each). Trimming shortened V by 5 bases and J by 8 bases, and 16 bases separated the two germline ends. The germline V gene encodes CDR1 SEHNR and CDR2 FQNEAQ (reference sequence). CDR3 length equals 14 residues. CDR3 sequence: CASSPEGGFYEQFF. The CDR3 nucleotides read TGTGCCAGCAGCCCCGAGGGGGGCTTTTATGAGCAGTTCTTC.

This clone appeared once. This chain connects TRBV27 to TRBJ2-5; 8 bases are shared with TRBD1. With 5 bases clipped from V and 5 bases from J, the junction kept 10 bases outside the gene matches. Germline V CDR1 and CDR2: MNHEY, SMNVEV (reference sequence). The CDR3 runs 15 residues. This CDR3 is CASSVGTGLGETQYF. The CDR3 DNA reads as TGTGCCAGCAGTGTCGGGACAGGTTTGGGGGAGACCCAGTACTTC.

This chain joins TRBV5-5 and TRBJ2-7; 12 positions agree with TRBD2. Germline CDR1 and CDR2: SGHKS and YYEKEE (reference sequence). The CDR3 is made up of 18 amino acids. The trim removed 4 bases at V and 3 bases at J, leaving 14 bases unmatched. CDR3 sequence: CASSPGLAGNELNYEQYF. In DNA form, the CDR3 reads TGTGCCAGCAGCCCCGGACTAGCGGGAAACGAATTAAACTACGAGCAGTACTTC. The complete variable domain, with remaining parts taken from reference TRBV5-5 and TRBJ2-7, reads DAGVTQSPTHLIKTRGQQVTLRCSPISGHKSVSWYQQVLGQGPQFIFQYYEKEERGRGNFPDRFSARQFPNYSSELNVNALLLGDSALYLCASSPGLAGNELNYEQYFGPGTRLTVT.

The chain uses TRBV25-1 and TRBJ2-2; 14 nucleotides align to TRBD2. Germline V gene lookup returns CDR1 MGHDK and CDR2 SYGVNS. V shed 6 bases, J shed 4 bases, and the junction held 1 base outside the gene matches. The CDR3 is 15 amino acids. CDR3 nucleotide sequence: TGTGCCAGCAGGACTAGCGGGGGGGGCACCGGGGAGCTGTTTTTT. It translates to CASRTSGGGTGELFF.

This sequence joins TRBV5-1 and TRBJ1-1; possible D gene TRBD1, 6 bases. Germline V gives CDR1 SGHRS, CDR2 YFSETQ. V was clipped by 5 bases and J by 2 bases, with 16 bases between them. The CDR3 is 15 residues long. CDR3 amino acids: CASRLGGGDNTEAFF. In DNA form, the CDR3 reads TGCGCCAGCAGGCTGGGAGGGGGAGACAACACTGAAGCTTTCTTT.

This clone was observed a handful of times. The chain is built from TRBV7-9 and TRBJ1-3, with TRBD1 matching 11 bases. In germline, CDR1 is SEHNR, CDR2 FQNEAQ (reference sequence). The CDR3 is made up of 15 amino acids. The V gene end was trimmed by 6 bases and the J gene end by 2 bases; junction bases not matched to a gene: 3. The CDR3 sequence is CASRRDRGTGNTIYF. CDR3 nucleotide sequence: TGTGCCAGCAGGCGGGACAGGGGGACTGGAAACACCATATATTTT. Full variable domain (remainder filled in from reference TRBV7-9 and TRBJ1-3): DTGVSQNPRHKITKRGQNVTFRCDPISEHNRLYWYRQTLGQGPEFLTYFQNEAQLEKSRLLSDRFSAERPKGSFSTLEIQRTEQGDSAMYLCASRRDRGTGNTIYFGEGSWLTVV.

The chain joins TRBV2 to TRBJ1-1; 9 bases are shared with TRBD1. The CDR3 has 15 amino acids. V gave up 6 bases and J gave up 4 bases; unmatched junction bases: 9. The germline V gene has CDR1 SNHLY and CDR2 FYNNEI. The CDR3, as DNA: TGTGCCAGCAGGAGGGACAGGGTTCGGAGCACTGAAGCTTTCTTT. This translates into CASRRDRVRSTEAFF.

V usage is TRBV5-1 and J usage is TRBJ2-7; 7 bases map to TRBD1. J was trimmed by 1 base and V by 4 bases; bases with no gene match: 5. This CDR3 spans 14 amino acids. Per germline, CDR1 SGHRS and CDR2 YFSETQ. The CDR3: CASSRDSQSYEQYF. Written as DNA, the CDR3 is TGCGCCAGCAGCAGGGACAGCCAGTCCTACGAGCAGTACTTC.

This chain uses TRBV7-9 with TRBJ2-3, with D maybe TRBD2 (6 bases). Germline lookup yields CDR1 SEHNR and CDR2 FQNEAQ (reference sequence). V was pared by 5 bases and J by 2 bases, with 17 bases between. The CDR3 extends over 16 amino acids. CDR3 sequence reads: CASSALGGRFTDTQYF. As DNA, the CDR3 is TGTGCCAGCAGCGCCCTTGGGGGGAGGTTCACAGATACGCAGTATTTT.

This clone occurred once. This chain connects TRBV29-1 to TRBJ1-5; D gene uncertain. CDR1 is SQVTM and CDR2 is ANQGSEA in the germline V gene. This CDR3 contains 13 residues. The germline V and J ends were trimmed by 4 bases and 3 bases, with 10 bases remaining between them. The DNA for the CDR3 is TGCAGCGTTGCTAGGGATATCAATCAGCCCCAGCATTTT. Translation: CSVARDINQPQHF.

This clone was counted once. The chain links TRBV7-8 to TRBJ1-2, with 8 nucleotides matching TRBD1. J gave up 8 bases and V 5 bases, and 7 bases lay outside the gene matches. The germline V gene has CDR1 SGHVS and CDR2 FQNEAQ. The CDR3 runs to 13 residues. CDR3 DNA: TGTGCCAGCAGCGGCCAGGGGGCTCAGGGCTACACCTTC. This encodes CASSGQGAQGYTF. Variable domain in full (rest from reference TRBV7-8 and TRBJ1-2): GAGVSQSPRYKVAKRGQDVALRCDPISGHVSLFWYQQALGQGPEFLTYFQNEAQLDKSGLPSDRFFAERPEGSVSTLKIQRTQQEDSAVYLCASSGQGAQGYTFGSGTRLTVV.

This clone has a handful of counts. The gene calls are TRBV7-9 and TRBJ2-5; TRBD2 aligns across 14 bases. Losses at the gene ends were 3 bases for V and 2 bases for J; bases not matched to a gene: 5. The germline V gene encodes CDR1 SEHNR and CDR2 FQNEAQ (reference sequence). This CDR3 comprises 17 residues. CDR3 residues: CASSLGLAGVAQETQYF. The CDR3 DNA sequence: TGTGCCAGCAGCTTGGGACTAGCGGGAGTTGCTCAAGAGACCCAGTACTTC.

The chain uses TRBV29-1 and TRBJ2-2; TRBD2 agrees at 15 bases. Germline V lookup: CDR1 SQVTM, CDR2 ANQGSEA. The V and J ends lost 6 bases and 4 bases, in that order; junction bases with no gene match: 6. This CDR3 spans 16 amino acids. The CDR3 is CSVEGLAGGITGELFF. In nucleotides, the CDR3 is TGCAGCGTGGAGGGACTAGCGGGAGGAATCACCGGGGAGCTGTTTTTT.

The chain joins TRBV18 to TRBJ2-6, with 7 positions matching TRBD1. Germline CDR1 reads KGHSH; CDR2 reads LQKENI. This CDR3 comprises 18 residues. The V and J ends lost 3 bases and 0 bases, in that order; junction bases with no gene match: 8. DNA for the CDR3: TGTGCCAGCTCACCCTTCGGGACAGCGGACTCTGGGGCCAACGTCCTGACTTTC. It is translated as CASSPFGTADSGANVLTF.

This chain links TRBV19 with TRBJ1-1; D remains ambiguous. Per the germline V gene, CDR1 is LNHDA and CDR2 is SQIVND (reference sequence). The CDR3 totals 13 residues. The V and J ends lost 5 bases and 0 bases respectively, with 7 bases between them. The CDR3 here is CASSEGMNTEAFF. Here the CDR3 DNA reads TGTGCCAGTAGTGAGGGAATGAACACTGAAGCTTTCTTT.